This TCR beta chain was captured by sequencing in a study of blood T cell repertoires in COVID-19. The overall study: Specimens from acute and convalescent COVID-19 originated in the United States, Italy and Spain. In each case, the material was cDNA or gDNA derived from T cells, B-cell-depleted T cells, or PBMCs.

This clone was counted only a few times. Under the authors' procedure: Researchers report that nucleated cell counts were estimated from reference gene primer amplification. The protocol was immunoSEQ multiplex PCR, while the TCRdb copy is restricted to in-frame clones and leaves out a portion. V and J calls and clone size follow that table, whereas D and trimming were derived from the DNA. Of hundreds of thousands of clones listed, around 82% were seen once; the top ten hold around 6%. This sequence was found in a man of 80 years or more with acute or convalescent COVID-19. Sequencing input: peripheral blood.

This chain's CDR3 is CASSTSGTQYF. The DNA of the CDR3 is TGTGCCAGCAGCACGTCCGGGACCCAGTACTTC. The chain combines TRBV5-6 with TRBJ2-5; D not resolved. The CDR3 is 11 amino acids. Germline assignment: CDR1 SGHDT and CDR2 YYEEEE. V gave up 4 bases and J gave up 7 bases, with 8 bases separating them.